The present TCR beta chain was sequenced within a study of T cell clonality in common variable immunodeficiency. This clone was counted ten times or more. Its antigen remains unidentified. Read sequence stops 3 residues before the CDR3 end, and the germline J gene provides the missing end. Study-wide points: Reportedly, TCR beta sequences from common variable immunodeficiency showed fewer deletions and N-nucleotide insertions.

TCRdb keeps only in-frame clones here, not all; method: immunoSEQ multiplex PCR. Singletons are absent from the sample, which has approximately 28,000 clones. Aged about 8 to 64 years, CVID subjects averaged about 40 years old. Patients and controls were mostly of Caucasian heritage. Blood came from CVID subjects not ill and not taking immunomodulatory or immunosuppressive medication. Donors gave roughly 4.5 to 9 ml heparinized peripheral whole blood. The germline V gene encodes CDR1 SQVTM and CDR2 ANQGSEA. The CDR3 extends over 10 amino acids. The sequencing input was peripheral blood mononuclear cells. The chain joins TRBV29-1 to TRBJ1-1, with D uncertain. The TCR comes from a human donor with common variable immunodeficiency. This CDR3 is CSVVLNEAFF. The CDR3 bases that were read are TGCAGCGTTGTTCTAAATGAG.